This T cell receptor beta chain was profiled in a study of blood T cell repertoires in COVID-19. About the study: COVID-19 samples, acute and convalescent, were from the United States, Italy and Spain. PBMCs, B-cell-depleted T cells, or T cells provided the cDNA or gDNA that made up the material.

In the source study's methods: Nucleated cell counts were estimated from reference gene primer amplification. Sequencing used immunoSEQ multiplex PCR; TCRdb keeps in-frame clones, though not all of them. The DNA gave D and trimming, while V, J and clone size come from that table. The data contain about 200,000 clones, 92% of them singletons. V lost 4 bases, J lost 5 bases, and 9 bases stayed unmatched. The CDR3 spans 16 residues. Per the germline V gene, CDR1 is SGHRS and CDR2 is YFSETQ. The material sequenced was peripheral blood. The V and J genes are TRBV5-1 and TRBJ2-3, with TRBD2 identical over 11 bases. The source of this sequence is a man under 40 with acute or convalescent COVID-19. The CDR3 loop is CASSATSGSLEDTQYF. CDR3 DNA sequence: TGCGCCAGCAGCGCTACTAGCGGGAGTCTTGAAGATACGCAGTATTTT.